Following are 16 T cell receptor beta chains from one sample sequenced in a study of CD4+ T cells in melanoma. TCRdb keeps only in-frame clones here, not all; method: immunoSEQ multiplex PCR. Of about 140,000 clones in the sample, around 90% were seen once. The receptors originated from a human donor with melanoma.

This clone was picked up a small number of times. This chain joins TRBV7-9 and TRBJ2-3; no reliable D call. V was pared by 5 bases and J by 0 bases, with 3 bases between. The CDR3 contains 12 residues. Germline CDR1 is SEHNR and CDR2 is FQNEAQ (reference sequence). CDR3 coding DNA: TGTGCCAGCAGCGTTAGCACAGATACGCAGTATTTT. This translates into CASSVSTDTQYF.

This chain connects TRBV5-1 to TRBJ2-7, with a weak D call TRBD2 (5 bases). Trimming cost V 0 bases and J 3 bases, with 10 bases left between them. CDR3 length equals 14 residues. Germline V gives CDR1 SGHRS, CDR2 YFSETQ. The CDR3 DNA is TGCGCCAGCAGCTTGGGCGGGCCCCACTACGAGCAGTACTTC. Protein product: CASSLGGPHYEQYF. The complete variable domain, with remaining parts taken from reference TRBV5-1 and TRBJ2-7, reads KAGVTQTPRYLIKTRGQQVTLSCSPISGHRSVSWYQQTPGQGLQFLFEYFSETQRNKGNFPGRFSGRQFSNSRSEMNVSTLELGDSALYLCASSLGGPHYEQYFGPGTRLTVT.

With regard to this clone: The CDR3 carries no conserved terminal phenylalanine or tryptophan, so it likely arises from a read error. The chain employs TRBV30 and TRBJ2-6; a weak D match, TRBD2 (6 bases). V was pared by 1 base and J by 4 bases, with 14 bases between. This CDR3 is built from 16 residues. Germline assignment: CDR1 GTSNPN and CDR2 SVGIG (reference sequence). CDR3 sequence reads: CAWSAGSGDGANVLTS. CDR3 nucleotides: TGTGCCTGGAGTGCTGGTTCGGGAGACGGGGCCAACGTCCTGACTTCC.

Here the CDR3 DNA reads TGCGCCAGCAGCTTGCCCAGACAAAGCCTCGACGAGACCCAGTACTTC. Translating gives CASSLPRQSLDETQYF. The chain employs TRBV5-1 and TRBJ2-5; D uncertain. The CDR3 covers 16 residues. Per germline, CDR1 SGHRS and CDR2 YFSETQ. V lost 1 base to trimming and J lost 5 bases, with 18 bases between them.

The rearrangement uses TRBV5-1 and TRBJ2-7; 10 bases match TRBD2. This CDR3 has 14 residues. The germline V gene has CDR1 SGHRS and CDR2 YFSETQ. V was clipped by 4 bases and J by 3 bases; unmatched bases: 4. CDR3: CASSPSGGGYEQYF. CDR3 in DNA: TGCGCCAGCAGCCCCAGCGGGGGGGGCTACGAGCAGTACTTC.

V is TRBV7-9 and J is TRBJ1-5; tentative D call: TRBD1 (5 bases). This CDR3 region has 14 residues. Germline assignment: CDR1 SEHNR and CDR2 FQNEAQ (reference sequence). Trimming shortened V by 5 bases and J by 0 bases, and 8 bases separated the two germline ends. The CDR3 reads CASSDSYSNQPQHF. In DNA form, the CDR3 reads TGTGCCAGCAGCGACAGTTATAGCAATCAGCCCCAGCATTTT. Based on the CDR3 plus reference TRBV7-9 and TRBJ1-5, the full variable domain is DTGVSQNPRHKITKRGQNVTFRCDPISEHNRLYWYRQTLGQGPEFLTYFQNEAQLEKSRLLSDRFSAERPKGSFSTLEIQRTEQGDSAMYLCASSDSYSNQPQHFGDGTRLSIL.

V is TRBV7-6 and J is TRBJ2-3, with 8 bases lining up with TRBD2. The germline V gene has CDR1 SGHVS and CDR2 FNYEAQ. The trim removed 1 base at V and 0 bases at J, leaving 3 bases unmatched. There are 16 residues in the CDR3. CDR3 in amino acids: CASSLGAGASTDTQYF. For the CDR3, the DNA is TGTGCCAGCAGCTTAGGAGCGGGGGCGAGCACAGATACGCAGTATTTT.

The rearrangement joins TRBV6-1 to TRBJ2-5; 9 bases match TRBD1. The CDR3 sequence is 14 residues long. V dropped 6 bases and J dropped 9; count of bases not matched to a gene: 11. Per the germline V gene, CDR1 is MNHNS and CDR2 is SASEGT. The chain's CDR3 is CASSPKDRGMAQYF. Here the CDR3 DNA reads TGTGCCAGCAGCCCGAAGGACAGGGGAATGGCCCAGTACTTC.

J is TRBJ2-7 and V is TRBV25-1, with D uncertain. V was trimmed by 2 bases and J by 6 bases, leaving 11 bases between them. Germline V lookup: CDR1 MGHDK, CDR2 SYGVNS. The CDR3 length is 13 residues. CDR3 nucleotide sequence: TGTGCCAGCAGTGAAATTGGCGAATCCGAGCAGTACTTC. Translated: CASSEIGESEQYF.

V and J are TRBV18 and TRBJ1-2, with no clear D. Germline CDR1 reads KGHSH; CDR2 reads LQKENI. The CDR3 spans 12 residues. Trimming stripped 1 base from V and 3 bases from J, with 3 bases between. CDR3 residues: CASSPLDYGYTF. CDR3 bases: TGTGCCAGCTCACCACTGGACTATGGCTACACCTTC.

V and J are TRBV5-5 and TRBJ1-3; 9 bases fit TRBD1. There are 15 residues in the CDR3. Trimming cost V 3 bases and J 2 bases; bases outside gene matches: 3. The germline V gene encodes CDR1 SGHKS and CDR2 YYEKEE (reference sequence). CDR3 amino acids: CASSSTGGPGNTIYF. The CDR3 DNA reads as TGTGCCAGCAGCTCCACAGGGGGCCCTGGAAACACCATATATTTT.

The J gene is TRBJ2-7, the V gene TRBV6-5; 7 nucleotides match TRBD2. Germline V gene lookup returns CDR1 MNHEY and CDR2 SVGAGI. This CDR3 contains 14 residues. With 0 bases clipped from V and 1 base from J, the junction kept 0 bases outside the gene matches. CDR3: CASSYSRGSYEQYF. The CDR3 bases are TGTGCCAGCAGTTACTCGCGGGGGTCCTACGAGCAGTACTTC.

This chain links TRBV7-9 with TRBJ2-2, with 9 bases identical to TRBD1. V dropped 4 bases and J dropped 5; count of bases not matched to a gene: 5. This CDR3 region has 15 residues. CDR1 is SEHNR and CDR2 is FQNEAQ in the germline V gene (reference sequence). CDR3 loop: CASSSTDRGTGELFF. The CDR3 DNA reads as TGTGCCAGCAGCTCCACGGACAGGGGAACCGGGGAGCTGTTTTTT.

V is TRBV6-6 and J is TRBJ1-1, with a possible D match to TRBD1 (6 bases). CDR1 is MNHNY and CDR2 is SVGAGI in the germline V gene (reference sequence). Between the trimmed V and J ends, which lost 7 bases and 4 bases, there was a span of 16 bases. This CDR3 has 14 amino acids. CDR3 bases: TGTGCCAGCACCAATCTACAGGGAAGCACTGAAGCTTTCTTT. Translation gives CASTNLQGSTEAFF.

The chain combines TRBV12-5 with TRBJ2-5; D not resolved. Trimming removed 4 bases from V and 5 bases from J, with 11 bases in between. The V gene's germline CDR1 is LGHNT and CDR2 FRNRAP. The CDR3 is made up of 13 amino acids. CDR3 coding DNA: TGTGCTAGTGGTTCTGGGTTGACGGAGACCCAGTACTTC. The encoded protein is CASGSGLTETQYF.

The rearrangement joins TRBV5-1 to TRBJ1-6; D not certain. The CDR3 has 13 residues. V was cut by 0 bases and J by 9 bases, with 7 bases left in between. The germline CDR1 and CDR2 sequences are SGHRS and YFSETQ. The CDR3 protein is CASSLAGVSPLHF. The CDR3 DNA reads TGCGCCAGCAGCTTGGCTGGGGTTTCACCCCTCCACTTT.